This T cell receptor beta chain was sequenced in a study of T cells in Graves' hyperthyroidism and ophthalmopathy (dated by TCRdb to between 2019 and 2020). As for the study more broadly: To identify TCR V-J signatures that set the groups apart, the researchers used a discovery cohort of about a hundred patients, made up of 40 to 45 with Graves' ophthalmopathy and 57 with stable Graves' hyperthyroidism. The approximately 100 discovery patients were randomly divided into training and test sets at a 7:3 ratio. After sampling, hyperthyroidism patients received methimazole starting at 30 mg daily, and ophthalmopathy patients received high-dose intravenous methylprednisolone. According to the paper, TCR Vbeta CDR3 sequencing was carried out on about 140 peripheral blood samples, which came from approximately 41 ophthalmopathy, around 74 hyperthyroidism and roughly 17 progressor patients. In several Graves' hyperthyroidism patients, the study also compared T-cell repertoires from thyroid tissue with T-cell repertoires from blood. Prospective prediction of ophthalmopathy was tested in an independent validation cohort consisting of roughly 20 hyperthyroidism patients and more than 15 patients who later progressed to ophthalmopathy.

TCR beta CDR3 regions were amplified from RNA transcripts. For the first round of RT-PCR on the TCR CDR3, the HTBI primer set was used together with the Qiagen OneStep RT-PCR kit. The libraries were constructed in a second round of multiplex PCR and then size-selected and purified. Paired-end sequencing of the libraries was performed with 100 bp reads on an Illumina HiSeq2000. The study's processing was this. SOAPnuke was used to process the raw data, with reads discarded if the reads contained adapters or uncalled bases, had a mean Phred below 15, or lacked an exact constant-primer or identifier match. High-quality paired reads were merged with COPE v1.2.5, and unique nucleotide sequences were defined as clonotypes. MiTCR v1.1 was used to align the clonotypes against IMGT TRBV, TRBD and TRBJ reference segments. The analysis was restricted to V-J combinations with a frequency above 0.0001, which together covered 99.2% of the repertoires. A TCS score was defined as the ratio of F50 (clonal expansion) to E x V (chaos), with BLOSUM62-based TCRdist applied between CDR3 peptides within each V-J. Welch's t-statistics and random forest reduced roughly 530 V-J features to about 12, which were used in a naive Bayes classifier (R e1071). The similarity between thyroid and blood repertoires was quantified using the Morisita-Horn index. TCRdb reprocessing: public reads trimmed at Q25 with fastp, clones called with MiXCR, in-frame beta chains kept. Rows are unified per CDR3 protein, each entry keeping the most common DNA and genes. TCRdb, rather than the study authors, made the V and J calls. Here the sample has approximately 98,000 distinct CDR3 sequences; roughly 40% occur a single time. The leading ten clones occupy 10% of the sample.

Stable Graves' hyperthyroidism was defined as the absence of progression to ophthalmopathy over 18 months of follow-up. The hyperthyroidism patients were between 18 and 65 years old and newly diagnosed, with a disease duration of less than 2 months. Exclusion was applied to patients with uncontrolled infections, other autoimmune diseases, pregnancy or lactation. Diagnoses were based on clinical symptoms, serum thyroxine and TRAb, thyroid ultrasound and orbital computed tomography. Trizol reagent was used to extract total RNA, and RNA quality was then checked on an Agilent 2100 Bioanalyzer. General findings and caveats noted by the study authors: A model built on a 13 V-J signature distinguished ophthalmopathy from stable hyperthyroidism, reaching over 85% sensitivity and about 81% specificity in cross-validation and 80%/75% in testing. Sample size was not statistically predetermined, and blinding of investigators to group allocation was not performed. Most expanded thyroid clonotypes (frequency above 0.001) were also detected in blood, a finding suggesting that blood repertoires may reflect thyroid immune responses. In validation, progression to ophthalmopathy was predicted by the model with almost 71% sensitivity and 72% to 85% specificity, a median of 6.5 months before onset.

The germline V gene (reference sequence) specifies DFQATT as CDR1 and SNEGSKA as CDR2. Trimming takes 3 bases from V and 1 base from J, and the germline ends sit 9 bases apart. The CDR3 sequence holds 13 residues, the cysteine and phenylalanine included. Only the CDR3 DNA is retained, 39 bases long and in frame from the first base. This clonotype showed up many times. Its antigen is still unknown. No much larger clonotype is one base removed from it; base qualities were not supplied. In this chain, TRBV20-1 is recombined with TRBJ1-2; the best D guess is TRBD1, with 6 bases matching. The sequencing input was peripheral blood or thyroid tissue (not recorded which). This sequence originates from a woman in her twenties or thirties with Graves' hyperthyroidism. Here the CDR3 is given as CSARRGGNYGYTF. The base sequence is TGCAGTGCTAGGAGAGGGGGTAACTATGGCTACACCTTC.